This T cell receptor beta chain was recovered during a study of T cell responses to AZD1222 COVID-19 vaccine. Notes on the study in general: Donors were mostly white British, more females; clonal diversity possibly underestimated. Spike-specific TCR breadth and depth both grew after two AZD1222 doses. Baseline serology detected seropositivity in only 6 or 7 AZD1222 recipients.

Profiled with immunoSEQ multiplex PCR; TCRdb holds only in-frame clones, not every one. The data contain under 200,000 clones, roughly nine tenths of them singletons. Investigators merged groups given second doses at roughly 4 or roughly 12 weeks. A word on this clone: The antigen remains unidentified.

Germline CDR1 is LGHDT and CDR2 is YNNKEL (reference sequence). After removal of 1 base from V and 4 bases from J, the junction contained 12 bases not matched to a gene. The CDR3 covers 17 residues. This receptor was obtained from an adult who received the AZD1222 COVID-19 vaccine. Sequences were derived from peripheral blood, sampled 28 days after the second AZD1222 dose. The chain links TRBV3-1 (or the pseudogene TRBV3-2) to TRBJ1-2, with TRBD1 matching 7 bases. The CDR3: CASSQVPQGLGPYGYTF. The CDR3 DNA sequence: TGTGCCAGCAGCCAAGTTCCACAGGGGCTAGGTCCCTATGGCTACACCTTC.